The T cell receptor (beta chain) under discussion was sequenced for a study of T cells in Graves' hyperthyroidism and ophthalmopathy. Study results and limitations: Ophthalmopathy was separated from stable hyperthyroidism by a 13 V-J model.

The CDR3 length is 14 residues. Trimming removed 6 bases from V and 5 bases from J; junction bases left unmatched: 9. CDR1 and CDR2 (germline): KGHSH, LQKENI. Uncontrolled infection, other autoimmune disease, pregnancy and lactation each barred patients from inclusion. Orbital computed tomography, thyroid ultrasound, serum thyroxine and TRAb, and clinical symptoms together informed the diagnoses. PBMCs came from over 8.5 ml fresh peripheral blood. This clonotype was observed at least ten times. Its specificity is unknown. Template material for amplifying TCR beta CDR3 regions consisted of RNA transcripts. When the TCR CDR3 underwent first-round RT-PCR, the HTBI primer set was used. TCRdb fed the multiplex PCR reads into MiXCR, producing one record per CDR3 protein. This sample has 600,000 to 850,000 distinct CDR3 sequences, with about 19% found just once.

Sequenced material: blood. This TCR was recovered from a woman in her fifties or sixties with Graves' hyperthyroidism that later progressed to Graves' ophthalmopathy. The rearrangement links TRBV18 to TRBJ2-5; 7 bases fit TRBD1. CDR3 coding DNA: TGTGCCAGCTCTCCCGGACAGGCCCGGGAGACCCAGTACTTC. Amino acid sequence: CASSPGQARETQYF.